What follows are 15 T cell receptor beta chains derived from one specimen sequenced in a study of CD8+CD57+ T cells in acquired aplastic anemia. TCR beta VDJ and CDR3 were profiled, and genomic DNA was the template. TCRdb re-called the reads through MiXCR, storing one row per CDR3 protein. The sample includes about 220,000 distinct CDR3 sequences, more than 45% of them seen just once. For sequencing, patients were chosen who had shown expansion of CD8+CD57+ cells by flow cytometry. The sample comprised sorted CD4+, CD8+, or CD8+CD57+ T cells (not recorded which) from PBMCs. The receptor source for this set is a human donor with aplastic anemia.

This clonotype came up many times. The chain links TRBV9 to TRBJ2-1, with D maybe TRBD1 (6 bases). V was cut by 0 bases and J by 4 bases, with 8 bases left in between. CDR1 SGDLS and CDR2 YYNGEE come from the germline V gene. The CDR3 consists of 14 residues. DNA of the CDR3: TGTGCCAGCAGCGTAGGGACAGAATACAATGAGCAGTTCTTC. The encoded protein is CASSVGTEYNEQFF.

The chain links TRBV9 to TRBJ2-1, with 7 positions matching TRBD1. CDR1 SGDLS and CDR2 YYNGEE come from the germline V gene. V dropped 4 bases and J dropped 1; count of bases not matched to a gene: 5. The CDR3 sequence is 15 residues long. The CDR3 DNA is TGTGCCAGCAGCATCGGGGACAGTTCCTACAATGAGCAGTTCTTC. Translation gives CASSIGDSSYNEQFF.

The J gene is TRBJ2-1, the V gene TRBV19, with TRBD2 matching 8 bases. Germline CDR1 LNHDA, CDR2 SQIVND (reference sequence). This CDR3 contains 15 residues. V lost 5 bases, J lost 4 bases, and 7 bases stayed unmatched. As DNA, the CDR3 is TGTGCCAGTAGTTCCGCGGGGGGTCTTTACAATGAGCAGTTCTTC. Translating it yields CASSSAGGLYNEQFF.

This clonotype was picked up many times. The chain joins TRBV25-1 to TRBJ2-1, with D unresolved. This CDR3 is built from 13 residues. With 10 bases removed from V and 4 bases from J, the gap between germline ends came to 14 bases. Germline CDR1 is MGHDK and CDR2 is SYGVNS. The CDR3 loop reads CATNGEQYNEQFF. CDR3 in DNA: TGTGCCACCAATGGGGAACAATACAATGAGCAGTTCTTC.

The CDR3, as DNA: TGCGCCAGCAGCTTGGAGTTGGTGGGCGAGCAGTACTTC. This translates into CASSLELVGEQYF. The chain joins TRBV5-1 to TRBJ2-7; D unresolved. The CDR3 covers 13 residues. The V end lost 0 bases, the J end lost 6 bases, and 10 bases lay between the germline ends. Germline loops: CDR1 SGHRS, CDR2 YFSETQ.

As concerns this clonotype: A much larger clonotype is one base distant, so this may be a read error. Because it lacks the conserved phenylalanine or tryptophan at the end, this CDR3 is likely a read error. This chain connects TRBV10-3 to TRBJ2-1; D uncertain. The CDR3 is 16 amino acids. Germline V gives CDR1 ENHRY, CDR2 SYGVKD. V was trimmed by 10 bases and J by 0 bases, leaving 19 bases between them. The CDR3 DNA reads as TGTGCCAGCACCAACGCCCTTACGAGCTCCTACAATGAGCAGTTCTCC. Translation: CASTNALTSSYNEQFS.

The rearrangement joins TRBV7-3 to TRBJ2-2; TRBD1 might be the D (6 bases). There are 13 residues in the CDR3. Germline V gives CDR1 SGHTA, CDR2 FQGTGA. With 2 bases removed from V and 8 bases from J, the gap between germline ends came to 9 bases. CDR3 region: CASSLQGQGELFF. The DNA for the CDR3 is TGTGCCAGCAGCTTACAAGGACAGGGGGAGCTGTTTTTT.

V gene TRBV25-1 combines with J gene TRBJ2-7, with 8 bases fitting TRBD1. V gave up 6 bases and J gave up 7 bases; unmatched junction bases: 11. This CDR3 is 14 amino acids long. In germline, CDR1 is MGHDK, CDR2 SYGVNS. The CDR3 spells CASSQPGGSGEQYF. The CDR3 DNA reads TGTGCCAGCAGCCAACCAGGGGGCTCAGGGGAGCAGTACTTC.

This clonotype has only a few counts. The chain combines TRBV29-1 with TRBJ1-1; 12 positions agree with TRBD1. From germline, CDR1 is SQVTM and CDR2 ANQGSEA. After removal of 6 bases from V and 10 bases from J, the junction contained 9 bases not matched to a gene. The CDR3 length is 13 residues. The CDR3 DNA reads TGCAGCGTGGGACAGGGGGCGTTTTTGGGAGCTTTCTTT. Translation: CSVGQGAFLGAFF.

This chain links TRBV10-3 with TRBJ2-3; no definite D call. This CDR3 comprises 11 residues. V was cut by 6 bases and J by 6 bases, with 7 bases left in between. Per germline, CDR1 ENHRY and CDR2 SYGVKD. In nucleotides, the CDR3 is TGTGCCATCAGGGACCTTGATACGCAGTATTTT. This translates into CAIRDLDTQYF.

Regarding this clonotype: A read error is likely, as this CDR3 ends without the conserved phenylalanine or tryptophan. The chain is built from TRBV7-9 and TRBJ1-6; D ambiguous. Trimming stripped 5 bases from V and 14 bases from J, with 16 bases between. The germline V gene has CDR1 SEHNR and CDR2 FQNEAQ (reference sequence). This CDR3 spans 13 amino acids. CDR3 amino acids: CASSKLTYATLHL. In DNA form, the CDR3 reads TGTGCCAGCAGCAAACTAACGTATGCAACCCTCCACCTT.

The rearrangement uses TRBV15 and TRBJ2-2; 8 bases agree with TRBD1. This CDR3 is built from 16 residues. Germline loops: CDR1 LNHNV, CDR2 YYDKDF (reference sequence). The V segment lost 3 bases and the J segment 6 bases; nucleotides outside the gene matches: 9. The CDR3 here is CATSSGGHRGSGELFF. The CDR3 DNA reads TGTGCCACCAGCAGTGGGGGGCACAGGGGGTCCGGGGAGCTGTTTTTT.

J is TRBJ2-7 and V is TRBV19, with a weak D call TRBD1 (6 bases). Germline CDR1 LNHDA, CDR2 SQIVND (reference sequence). The CDR3 contains 15 residues. Trimming left V 2 bases short and J 2 bases short, with 13 bases between. The CDR3 spells CASSIQAGDPYEQYF. The CDR3 nucleotides are TGTGCCAGTAGTATACAAGCAGGGGACCCCTACGAGCAGTACTTC.

Regarding this clonotype: Just one base apart from a much larger clone, this may be a read error. CDR3 loop: CASRFRDGDYNTQYF. In DNA, the CDR3 is TGTGCCAGCAGGTTCCGGGACGGGGATTACAATACGCAGTATTTT. This chain connects TRBV7-9 to TRBJ2-3; D may correspond to TRBD1 or TRBD2 (5 bases each). Trimming took 6 bases from V and 7 from J, leaving 20 bases between them. The CDR3 runs 15 residues. Germline V CDR1 and CDR2: SEHNR, FQNEAQ (reference sequence).

The table lists this clonotype with many counts. The V gene is TRBV20-1, the J gene TRBJ2-3, with TRBD2 matching 7 bases. The length of the CDR3 is 14 residues. The trim removed 6 bases at V and 6 bases at J, leaving 12 bases unmatched. Germline CDR1 reads DFQATT; CDR2 reads SNEGSKA (reference sequence). The CDR3 nucleotides read TGCAGTGCCCCAATCACGGGAGGCATGGATACGCAGTATTTT. Its protein is CSAPITGGMDTQYF.